This is a list of T cell receptor beta chains from one sample in a study of shared clonotypes between healthy human individuals. The data were produced by immunoSEQ multiplex PCR, yet TCRdb's version contains in-frame clones alone and is incomplete. The repertoire includes around 300,000 clones, around 90% of them detected once, and around 15% sits in the top ten. Sequenced material: memory CD8+ T cells sorted from blood. The receptors here all came from a man between 18 and 29 years old in good health. The CDR3 runs from the conserved cysteine through the conserved F or W. A D gene is named only where the DNA matches it firmly. Expanded clones get a size class; other rows say once, few or many, or leave the size out.

cdr3_aa: CASSQEYGSYEQYF; cdr3_nt: TGCGCCAGCAGCCAAGAATACGGCTCCTACGAGCAGTACTTC; d_call: .; cdr3_length: 14; v_call: TRBV4-1; j_call: TRBJ2-7; clone_size: .
cdr3_aa: CSVASGGAEQFF; cdr3_nt: TGCAGCGTTGCTAGCGGGGGGGCAGAGCAGTTCTTC; d_call: TRBD2; cdr3_length: 12; v_call: TRBV29-1; j_call: TRBJ2-1; clone_size: .
cdr3_aa: CASSLDSIAREGPFF; cdr3_nt: TGTGCCAGCAGCTTAGATTCAATAGCCAGGGAAGGCCCGTTCTTC; d_call: .; cdr3_length: 15; v_call: TRBV11-2; j_call: TRBJ2-1; clone_size: .
cdr3_aa: CASSRGPGELFF; cdr3_nt: TGTGCCAGCAGCCGGGGCCCCGGGGAGCTGTTTTTT; d_call: .; cdr3_length: 12; v_call: TRBV11-2; j_call: TRBJ2-2; clone_size: .
cdr3_aa: CASSQVFTGTASYEQYF; cdr3_nt: TGCGCCAGCAGCCAAGTTTTCACCGGGACAGCGTCCTACGAGCAGTACTTC; d_call: TRBD1; cdr3_length: 17; v_call: TRBV4-1; j_call: TRBJ2-7; clone_size: .
cdr3_aa: CASSLVFTPQSTDTQYF; cdr3_nt: TGTGCCAGCAGCTTAGTTTTCACCCCTCAAAGCACAGATACGCAGTATTTT; d_call: .; cdr3_length: 17; v_call: TRBV11-2; j_call: TRBJ2-3; clone_size: .
cdr3_aa: CASSHTGRPSYEQYF; cdr3_nt: TGCGCCAGCAGCCACACCGGACGGCCTTCCTACGAGCAGTACTTC; d_call: .; cdr3_length: 15; v_call: TRBV4-1; j_call: TRBJ2-7; clone_size: .
cdr3_aa: CASSFGGSNEDEQYF; cdr3_nt: TGTGCTAGTTCCTTCGGCGGGAGTAATGAGGATGAGCAGTACTTC; d_call: TRBD2; cdr3_length: 15; v_call: TRBV12-5; j_call: TRBJ2-7; clone_size: .
cdr3_aa: CASSLLGGASNYGYTF; cdr3_nt: TGTGCCAGCAGTTTATTAGGGGGGGCGTCTAACTATGGCTACACCTTC; d_call: .; cdr3_length: 16; v_call: TRBV27; j_call: TRBJ1-2; clone_size: .
cdr3_aa: CASSYLTSGSNEQFF; cdr3_nt: TGTGCCAGCAGCTACCTCACTAGCGGGAGTAATGAGCAGTTCTTC; d_call: TRBD2; cdr3_length: 15; v_call: TRBV5-6; j_call: TRBJ2-1; clone_size: .
cdr3_aa: CASGLVLAGVAGELFF; cdr3_nt: TGTGCTAGTGGTTTGGTACTAGCGGGAGTAGCCGGGGAGCTGTTTTTT; d_call: TRBD2; cdr3_length: 16; v_call: TRBV12-5; j_call: TRBJ2-2; clone_size: few
cdr3_aa: CASSRESTDTQYF; cdr3_nt: TGTGCCAGCAGCCGGGAGTCGACAGATACGCAGTATTTT; d_call: .; cdr3_length: 13; v_call: TRBV7-2; j_call: TRBJ2-3; clone_size: .
cdr3_aa: CASSSVPDTQYF; cdr3_nt: TGTGCCAGCAGCTCGGTCCCAGATACGCAGTATTTT; d_call: .; cdr3_length: 12; v_call: TRBV9; j_call: TRBJ2-3; clone_size: .
cdr3_aa: CASSPVGRYEQYF; cdr3_nt: TGTGCCAGCTCACCCGTAGGTAGGTACGAGCAGTACTTC; d_call: .; cdr3_length: 13; v_call: TRBV18; j_call: TRBJ2-7; clone_size: .
cdr3_aa: CASSGLAGASYNEQFF; cdr3_nt: TGTGCCAGCAGTGGGTTAGCGGGAGCGTCCTACAATGAGCAGTTCTTC; d_call: TRBD2; cdr3_length: 16; v_call: TRBV6-1; j_call: TRBJ2-1; clone_size: .
cdr3_aa: CASSELGPYYGNYEQYF; cdr3_nt: TGTGCCAGCAGTGAATTAGGCCCCTACTACGGGAACTACGAGCAGTACTTC; d_call: .; cdr3_length: 17; v_call: TRBV6-1; j_call: TRBJ2-7; clone_size: .